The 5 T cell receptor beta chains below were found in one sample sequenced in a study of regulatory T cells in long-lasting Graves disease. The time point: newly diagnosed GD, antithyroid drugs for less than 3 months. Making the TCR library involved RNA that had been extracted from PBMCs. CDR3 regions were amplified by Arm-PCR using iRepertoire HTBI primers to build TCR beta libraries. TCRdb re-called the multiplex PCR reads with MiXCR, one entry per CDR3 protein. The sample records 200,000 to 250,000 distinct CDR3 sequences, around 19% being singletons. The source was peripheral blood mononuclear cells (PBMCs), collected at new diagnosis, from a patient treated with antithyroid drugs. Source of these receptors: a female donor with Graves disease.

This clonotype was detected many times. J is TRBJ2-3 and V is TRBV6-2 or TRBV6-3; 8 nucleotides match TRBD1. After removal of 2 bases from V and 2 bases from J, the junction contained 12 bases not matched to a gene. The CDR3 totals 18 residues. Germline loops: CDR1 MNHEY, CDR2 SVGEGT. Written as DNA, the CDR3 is TGTGCCAGCAGTTACGGGGGGACAGGTTCTGATTTCACAGATACGCAGTATTTT. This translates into CASSYGGTGSDFTDTQYF.

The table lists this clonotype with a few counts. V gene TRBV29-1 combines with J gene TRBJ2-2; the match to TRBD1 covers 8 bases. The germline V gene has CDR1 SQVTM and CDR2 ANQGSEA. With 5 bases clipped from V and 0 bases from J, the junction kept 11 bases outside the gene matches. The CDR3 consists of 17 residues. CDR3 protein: CSVKHKLDRANTGELFF. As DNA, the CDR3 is TGCAGCGTTAAACATAAACTGGACAGGGCGAACACCGGGGAGCTGTTTTTT.

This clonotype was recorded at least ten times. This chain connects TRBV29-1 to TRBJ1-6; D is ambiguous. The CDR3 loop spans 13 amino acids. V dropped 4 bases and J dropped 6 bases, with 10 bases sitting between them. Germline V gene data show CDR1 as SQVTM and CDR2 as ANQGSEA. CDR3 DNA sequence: TGCAGCGTTGGGGTTGATGCTAATTCACCCCTCCACTTT. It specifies CSVGVDANSPLHF.

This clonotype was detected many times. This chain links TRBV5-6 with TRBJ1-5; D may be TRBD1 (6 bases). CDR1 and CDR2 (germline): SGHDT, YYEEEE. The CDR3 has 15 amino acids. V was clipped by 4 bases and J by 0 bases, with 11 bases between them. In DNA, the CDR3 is TGTGCCAGCAGCGAATCAGGGGTTAGCAATCAGCCCCAGCATTTT. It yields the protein CASSESGVSNQPQHF.

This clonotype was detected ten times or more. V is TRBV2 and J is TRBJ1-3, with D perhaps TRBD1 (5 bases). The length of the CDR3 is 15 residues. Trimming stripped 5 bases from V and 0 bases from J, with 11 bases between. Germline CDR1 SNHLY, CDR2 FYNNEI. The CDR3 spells CASSRQPPSGNTIYF. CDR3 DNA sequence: TGTGCCAGCAGTAGACAGCCCCCCTCTGGAAACACCATATATTTT. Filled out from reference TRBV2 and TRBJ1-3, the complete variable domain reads EPEVTQTPSHQVTQMGQEVILRCVPISNHLYFYWYRQILGQKVEFLVSFYNNEISEKSEIFDDQFSVERPDGSNFTLKIRSTKLEDSAMYFCASSRQPPSGNTIYFGEGSWLTVV.